The 27 T cell receptor beta chains reported below all come from one sample, sequenced in a study of cytomegalovirus exposure and HLA in healthy donors. Primers for the PCR totalled 60 Vbeta and 13 Jbeta. Profiled with immunoSEQ multiplex PCR; TCRdb holds only in-frame clones, not every one. The sample consists of 45,000 or so clones, around 69% of them appearing once. Sequencing input: PBMCs. The origin of the receptors is a woman under 40 in good health and CMV-seronegative.

The chain joins TRBV7-9 to TRBJ1-2; TRBD1 is a possible D gene (5 bases). CDR3 size: 14 residues. CDR1 SEHNR and CDR2 FQNEAQ come from the germline V gene (reference sequence). Trimming removed 4 bases at V and 7 bases at J, with 16 bases between. This CDR3 is CASSSLGGYGGYTF. CDR3 nucleotide sequence: TGTGCCAGCAGCTCCCTGGGGGGTTACGGTGGCTACACCTTC.

CDR3 bases: TGTGCCAGCAGTCCAGGGACATACCCCAATGAGCAGTTCTTC. The encoded protein is CASSPGTYPNEQFF. The chain links TRBV28 to TRBJ2-1; weak D call: TRBD1 (6 bases). The CDR3 runs 14 residues. Deletions cut 5 bases from V and 6 bases from J, with 14 bases between. Germline V gene lookup returns CDR1 MDHEN and CDR2 SYDVKM.

The CDR3 is CASTRTPGLAGVSSLYEQYF. The CDR3, as DNA: TGTGCCAGCACCCGGACCCCGGGACTAGCGGGAGTGTCCTCTCTCTACGAGCAGTACTTC. This sequence joins TRBV28 and TRBJ2-7; 14 bases align to TRBD2. The J segment lost 3 bases and the V segment lost 7 bases, leaving 20 bases of the junction unmatched. The CDR3 spans 20 residues. Germline V CDR1 and CDR2: MDHEN, SYDVKM.

J is TRBJ1-2 and V is TRBV6-5, with 9 bases fitting TRBD1. Germline V lookup: CDR1 MNHEY, CDR2 SVGAGI. The CDR3 extends over 14 amino acids. Losses at the gene ends were 0 bases for V and 6 bases for J; bases not matched to a gene: 2. The CDR3 loop reads CASSYSDRGNGYTF. Written as DNA, the CDR3 is TGTGCCAGCAGTTACTCGGACAGGGGCAATGGCTACACCTTC.

This clone is a singleton in its sample. The CDR3 DNA reads TGTGCCAGCAGCTTAGGGGTTAGCGGGGTGTACGAGCAGTACTTC. This encodes CASSLGVSGVYEQYF. The genes are TRBV7-2 and TRBJ2-7, with 8 positions matching TRBD2. Germline V gene sequence: CDR1 SGHTA, CDR2 FQGNSA. V was clipped by 1 base and J by 4 bases; unmatched bases: 6. The CDR3 has 15 amino acids.

The rearrangement uses TRBV2 and TRBJ2-7, with TRBD2 matching 16 bases. Per the germline V gene, CDR1 is SNHLY and CDR2 is FYNNEI. J gave up 2 bases and V 6 bases, and 7 bases lay outside the gene matches. This CDR3 contains 17 residues. CDR3 DNA: TGTGCCAGCAGGGACACAGGGACTAGCGGGGGGGCCTACGAGCAGTACTTC. It encodes CASRDTGTSGGAYEQYF.

This clone appeared a few times. The rearrangement joins TRBV6-1 to TRBJ2-3; the D gene is possibly TRBD2 (6 bases). V shed 3 bases and J shed 4 bases, with 14 bases lying between them. The length of the CDR3 is 15 residues. The germline V gene encodes CDR1 MNHNS and CDR2 SASEGT. The CDR3: CASSDGGGGADTQYF. The DNA of the CDR3 is TGTGCCAGCAGTGACGGGGGAGGAGGCGCAGATACGCAGTATTTT.

This clone showed up just a few times. The V call is TRBV28, the J call TRBJ1-5; no clear D. V lost 1 base and J lost 9, with 4 bases in between. CDR3 length: 11 residues. Germline assignment: CDR1 MDHEN and CDR2 SYDVKM. The CDR3 DNA follows: TGTGCCAGCAGTTTATCTTGGCCCCAGCATTTT. Amino acid sequence: CASSLSWPQHF.

The V and J genes are TRBV19 and TRBJ2-4; a weak D match, TRBD1 (6 bases). Trimming cost V 8 bases and J 0 bases, with 11 bases left between them. The CDR3 extends over 14 amino acids. In germline, CDR1 is LNHDA, CDR2 SQIVND (reference sequence). The CDR3 spells CASRQDLAKNIQYF. For the CDR3, the DNA is TGTGCCAGTCGACAGGACCTAGCCAAAAACATTCAGTACTTC.

The J gene is TRBJ2-1, the V gene TRBV29-1, with a possible D match to TRBD2 (6 bases). CDR1 is SQVTM and CDR2 is ANQGSEA in the germline V gene. The CDR3 contains 13 residues. The germline V and J ends were trimmed by 5 bases and 8 bases, with 16 bases remaining between them. The CDR3 region has the DNA TGCAGCGTTAAAACCGGGACTCGGCATGAGCAGTTCTTC. It encodes CSVKTGTRHEQFF.

The V gene is TRBV30, the J gene TRBJ1-3, with D possibly being TRBD1 (5 bases). CDR1 is GTSNPN, CDR2 SVGIG, per germline (reference sequence). Between the trimmed V and J ends, which lost 5 bases and 2 bases, there was a span of 10 bases. The CDR3 runs to 13 residues. The CDR3, as DNA: TGTGCCTGGCAGGGAAGTGCTGGAAACACCATATATTTT. As protein: CAWQGSAGNTIYF.

CDR3 coding DNA: TGTGCCAGCAGCTTAGATTGGACAGGGGTGCATGAGCAGTTCTTC. It translates to CASSLDWTGVHEQFF. The gene calls are TRBV7-9 and TRBJ2-1; 9 bases agree with TRBD1. V lost 1 base to trimming and J lost 8 bases; unmatched junction nucleotides: 6. This CDR3 is 15 amino acids long. Germline V gene data show CDR1 as SEHNR and CDR2 as FQNEAQ (reference sequence).

The CDR3 DNA sequence: TGTGCCTGGAGTGTACGGGGGTGGCCTAATGAAAAACTGTTTTTT. This codes for CAWSVRGWPNEKLFF. This chain links TRBV30 with TRBJ1-4, with D perhaps TRBD1 (5 bases). V was cut by 0 bases and J by 3 bases, with 11 bases left in between. The CDR3 loop spans 15 amino acids. Germline CDR1 GTSNPN, CDR2 SVGIG (reference sequence).

The chain has TRBV9 and TRBJ2-1, with D perhaps matching TRBD2 (6 bases). CDR1 is SGDLS and CDR2 is YYNGEE in the germline V gene. This CDR3 is 14 amino acids long. Trimming stripped 4 bases from V and 0 bases from J, with 8 bases between. In nucleotides, the CDR3 is TGTGCCAGCAGCCACGGGAGCTCCTACAATGAGCAGTTCTTC. It is translated as CASSHGSSYNEQFF. The whole variable domain, filled in from reference TRBV9 and TRBJ2-1, reads DSGVTQTPKHLITATGQRVTLRCSPRSGDLSVYWYQQSLDQGLQFLIQYYNGEERAKGNILERFSAQQFPDLHSELNLSSLELGDSALYFCASSHGSSYNEQFFGPGTRLTVL.

V is TRBV6-4 and J is TRBJ1-1, with D possibly being TRBD1 (6 bases). The CDR3 covers 13 residues. The V gene's germline CDR1 is MRHNA and CDR2 SNTAGT. Trimming left V 2 bases short and J 4 bases short, with 8 bases between. The CDR3 coding sequence is TGTGCCAGCAGTGACCAAGGGGGCACTGAAGCTTTCTTT. Translated: CASSDQGGTEAFF.

The DNA for the CDR3 is TGTGCCAGCAGCCTCGGGAGGGGAGCTAGTTATTCACCCCTCCACTTT. This translates into CASSLGRGASYSPLHF. The chain combines TRBV7-8 with TRBJ1-6; TRBD1 might be the D (5 bases). CDR3 length: 16 amino acids. Germline lookup yields CDR1 SGHVS and CDR2 FQNEAQ. The ends were cut back, 5 bases at V and 8 bases at J, with 19 bases in the middle.

This clone was detected only a few times. The chain combines TRBV29-1 with TRBJ2-7, with a tentative D call TRBD2 (5 bases). CDR3 size: 12 residues. Germline CDR1 SQVTM, CDR2 ANQGSEA. Trimming took off 4 bases at V and 0 bases at J, with 7 bases between the two ends. The CDR3 region is CSVGTDSYEQYF. As DNA, the CDR3 is TGCAGCGTTGGGACTGACTCCTACGAGCAGTACTTC.

This clone has just one count. J is TRBJ2-7 and V is TRBV28; TRBD1 matches 8 bases. Germline lookup yields CDR1 MDHEN and CDR2 SYDVKM. There are 15 residues in the CDR3. V dropped 6 bases and J dropped 1; count of bases not matched to a gene: 8. The DNA for the CDR3 is TGTGCCAGCAGCTCGGGACAGGTCTATTCCTACGAGCAGTACTTC. Its translation: CASSSGQVYSYEQYF. Full variable domain (outside the CDR3, taken from reference TRBV28 and TRBJ2-7): DVKVTQSSRYLVKRTGEKVFLECVQDMDHENMFWYRQDPGLGLRLIYFSYDVKMKEKGDIPEGYSVSREKKERFSLILESASTNQTSMYLCASSSGQVYSYEQYFGPGTRLTVT.

The rearrangement uses TRBV5-1 and TRBJ2-1, with D unresolved. Trimming took off 4 bases at V and 10 bases at J, with 21 bases between the two ends. The CDR3 totals 15 residues. Germline CDR1 and CDR2: SGHRS and YFSETQ. The CDR3 sequence: CASSPGYYARKEQFF. CDR3 nucleotide sequence: TGCGCCAGCAGCCCCGGTTACTACGCGAGAAAAGAGCAGTTCTTC. The variable domain in full, with the rest retrieved from reference TRBV5-1 and TRBJ2-1, is KAGVTQTPRYLIKTRGQQVTLSCSPISGHRSVSWYQQTPGQGLQFLFEYFSETQRNKGNFPGRFSGRQFSNSRSEMNVSTLELGDSALYLCASSPGYYARKEQFFGPGTRLTVL.

This chain uses TRBV30 with TRBJ2-7; 8 nucleotides agree with TRBD2. V was pared by 4 bases and J by 2 bases, with 10 bases of the junction left unmatched. The CDR3 extends over 15 amino acids. CDR1 and CDR2 (germline): GTSNPN, SVGIG (reference sequence). The CDR3 loop reads CAWTKLLAVTYEQYF. CDR3 coding DNA: TGTGCCTGGACCAAACTACTAGCGGTAACCTACGAGCAGTACTTC.

The chain uses TRBV27 and TRBJ1-2; no clear D gene. Trimming cost V 3 bases and J 7 bases, with 15 bases left between them. The CDR3 totals 14 residues. The germline CDR1 and CDR2 sequences are MNHEY and SMNVEV (reference sequence). The CDR3: CASSFGADAGGYTF. The CDR3 DNA reads as TGTGCCAGCAGTTTCGGAGCGGACGCGGGTGGCTACACCTTC.

The chain combines TRBV5-1 with TRBJ2-7; TRBD2 might be the D (6 bases). The germline V gene encodes CDR1 SGHRS and CDR2 YFSETQ. Trimming took off 2 bases at V and 4 bases at J, with 19 bases between the two ends. The CDR3 runs to 16 residues. The CDR3 DNA sequence: TGCGCCAGCAGCTTCTCTCCGACTGGGCGGGATTACGAGCAGTACTTC. It encodes CASSFSPTGRDYEQYF.

This clone was seen a single time. J is TRBJ1-4 and V is TRBV7-2; D is undetermined. Germline CDR1 is SGHTA and CDR2 is FQGNSA. Trimming stripped 5 bases from V and 0 bases from J, with 10 bases between. The CDR3 is made up of 15 amino acids. The chain's CDR3 is CASSPDTPTNEKLFF. In DNA form, the CDR3 reads TGTGCCAGCAGCCCAGACACACCAACTAATGAAAAACTGTTTTTT. The full variable domain, rest sourced from reference TRBV7-2 and TRBJ1-4, is GAGVSQSPSNKVTEKGKDVELRCDPISGHTALYWYRQSLGQGLEFLIYFQGNSAPDKSGLPSDRFSAERTGGSVSTLTIQRTQQEDSAVYLCASSPDTPTNEKLFFGSGTQLSVL.

This chain links TRBV27 with TRBJ1-6, with D tentatively TRBD1 (6 bases). Trimming removed 3 bases at V and 7 bases at J, with 10 bases between. The germline V gene has CDR1 MNHEY and CDR2 SMNVEV (reference sequence). CDR3 length: 14 amino acids. The CDR3: CASSFRGNNSPLHF. CDR3 DNA: TGTGCCAGCAGTTTCAGGGGTAACAATTCACCCCTCCACTTT.

The rearrangement links TRBV10-2 to TRBJ2-7, with 10 positions matching TRBD1. The germline V gene encodes CDR1 WSHSY and CDR2 SAAADI. V lost 6 bases, J lost 0 bases, and 5 bases stayed unmatched. This CDR3 spans 15 amino acids. The CDR3 DNA reads TGCGCCAGCAGGGACAGGGGGGCGGGCTCCTACGAGCAGTACTTC. Translated: CASRDRGAGSYEQYF.

The chain combines TRBV5-1 with TRBJ2-5; 7 nucleotides align to TRBD2. The CDR3 is 15 amino acids. V trimming: 3 bases; J trimming: 0 bases; junction bases outside the gene matches: 5. In germline, CDR1 is SGHRS, CDR2 YFSETQ. The CDR3 nucleotides read TGCGCCAGCAGCTCAGTAGCGGGCCACCAAGAGACCCAGTACTTC. Translation gives CASSSVAGHQETQYF.

The chain links TRBV30 to TRBJ2-1, with no clear D. Germline CDR1 reads GTSNPN; CDR2 reads SVGIG (reference sequence). CDR3 length: 14 amino acids. V lost 6 bases to trimming and J lost 6 bases, with 18 bases between them. CDR3 loop: CACLRLNAGNEQFF. CDR3 sequence (DNA): TGTGCCTGCCTGCGCCTTAATGCAGGCAATGAGCAGTTCTTC.